A single T cell receptor beta chain is shown here with its context. This record belongs to a study of T cell changes during pregnancy in multiple sclerosis. V was trimmed by 4 bases and J by 6 bases, leaving 13 bases between them. There are 14 residues in the CDR3. The V gene's germline CDR1 is SNHLY and CDR2 FYNNEI. Using immunoSEQ multiplex PCR, the repertoire was profiled, and TCRdb retains in-frame clones only, with some absent. The data contain about 59,000 clones, just under 90% of them singletons. The sequencing sample was made of peripheral blood from another person, used as feeder cells. The clonotype originates from a human donor whose cells served as feeder cells for cultures in a pregnancy study. The chain couples TRBV2 to TRBJ1-5; a possible D gene is TRBD1 (6 bases). This chain's CDR3 is CASSVTGMGQPQHF. The CDR3 nucleotides are TGTGCCAGCAGTGTGACAGGAATGGGTCAGCCCCAGCATTTT.